The T cell receptor beta chain under discussion was sequenced for a study of blood T cell repertoires in COVID-19. On the study more broadly: The United States, Italy and Spain were the sources of the acute and convalescent COVID-19 samples. PBMCs, B-cell-depleted T cells, or T cells were the source of the cDNA or gDNA that made up the material.

The assay was immunoSEQ multiplex PCR, and TCRdb's table has in-frame clones only and misses some. The sample contains about 74,000 clones, roughly 88% of which appear only once. The specimen sequenced was peripheral blood. The clonotype comes from a man in his 70s with active or convalescent COVID-19.

In DNA, the CDR3 is TGTGCCAGCAGTCCGTCCCCCACCGGGGAGCTGTTTTTT. It encodes CASSPSPTGELFF. The V gene is TRBV12-3 or TRBV12-4, the J gene TRBJ2-2; the D is unclear. V was clipped by 5 bases and J by 4 bases, with 8 bases between them. The CDR3 contains 13 residues.